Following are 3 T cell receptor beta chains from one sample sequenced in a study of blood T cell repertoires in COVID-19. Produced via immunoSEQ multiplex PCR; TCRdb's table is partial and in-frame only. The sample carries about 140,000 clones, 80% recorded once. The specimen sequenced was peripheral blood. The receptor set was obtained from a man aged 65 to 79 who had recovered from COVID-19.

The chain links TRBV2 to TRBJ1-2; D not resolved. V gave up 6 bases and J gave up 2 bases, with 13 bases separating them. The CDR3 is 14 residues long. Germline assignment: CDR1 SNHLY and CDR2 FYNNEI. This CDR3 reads CASSAPDTNYGYTF. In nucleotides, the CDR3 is TGTGCCAGCAGCGCCCCCGACACGAACTATGGCTACACCTTC.

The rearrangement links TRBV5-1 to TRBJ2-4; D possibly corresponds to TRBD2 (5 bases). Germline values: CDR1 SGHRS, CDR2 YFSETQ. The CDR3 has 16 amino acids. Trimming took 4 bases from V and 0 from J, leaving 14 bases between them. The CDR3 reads CASSVSSGLAKNIQYF. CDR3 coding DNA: TGCGCCAGCAGCGTGTCCAGCGGTTTAGCCAAAAACATTCAGTACTTC.

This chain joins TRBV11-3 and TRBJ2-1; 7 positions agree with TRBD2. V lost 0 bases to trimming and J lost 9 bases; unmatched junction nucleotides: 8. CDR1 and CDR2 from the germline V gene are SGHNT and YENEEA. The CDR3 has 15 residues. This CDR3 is CASSLDGGGPGEQFF. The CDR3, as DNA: TGTGCCAGCAGCTTAGACGGGGGAGGGCCCGGTGAGCAGTTCTTC.